The subject of this entry is one T cell receptor (beta chain). As yet, its antigen is unknown. This CDR3 has 16 amino acids. CDR1 is SEHNR and CDR2 is FQNEAQ in the germline V gene (reference sequence). The V end was cut by 9 bases, the J end by 0 bases, with 17 bases between. TCRdb ran MiXCR on the reads and lists one entry per CDR3 protein. The sample lists 150,000 to 200,000 distinct CDR3 sequences, roughly a fifth seen once, with around 2.7% in the top ten. The data stem from a study of T cell repertoires in cytomegalovirus infection. About the study: TCR beta signatures that were public indicated CMV infection and matching HLA type. General observations from the study: Cumulative public TCR beta family frequency identified carriers of CMV plus the relevant HLA. Predominance within the ex vivo response was attributable to HLA-C-restricted CMV-specific TCR beta clonotypes.

The chain joins TRBV7-9 to TRBJ1-4; D gene unclear. The sequencing sample was made of PBMCs. The clonotype originates from a human donor in good health (CMV status not recorded). Some clones in this sample may be carry-over from other donors' samples. CDR3 loop: CARSKRTAATNEKLFF. The CDR3 coding sequence is TGTGCCAGAAGTAAACGGACGGCTGCAACTAATGAAAAACTGTTTTTT.